Below, one TCR beta chain is given with its context. In the study's own analysis: It was from reference gene primer amplification that nucleated cell counts were estimated. Assay used: immunoSEQ multiplex PCR; TCRdb lists only in-frame clones, some missing. V, J and clone size were drawn from that table, and D and trimming were deduced from the DNA. The repertoire holds about 80,000 clones, with around 78% as singletons. Germline CDR1 reads SGHRS; CDR2 reads YFSETQ. This CDR3 region has 15 residues. Unmatched junction bases numbered 3, after V lost 1 base and J lost 5 bases. These data originate in a study of blood T cell repertoires in COVID-19. Looking at the study overall: Both acute and convalescent COVID-19 samples were obtained from the United States, Italy and Spain. T cells, B-cell-depleted T cells, or PBMCs supplied cDNA or gDNA.

The sequenced sample consisted of peripheral blood. This TCR was recovered from a human donor in a cohort sampled during active COVID-19. V is TRBV5-1 and J is TRBJ2-5; 12 bases are a match to TRBD2. The chain's CDR3 is CASSLRLAGVETQYF. The CDR3 DNA sequence: TGCGCCAGCAGCTTGAGACTAGCGGGGGTGGAGACCCAGTACTTC.